The sequence of this T cell receptor beta chain was determined in a study of blood T cells in healthy people across ages. Then a second PCR, running about 7 to 11 cycles, was carried out with a sample-barcoded 5' primer and a J-beta primer mix. Every cDNA was tagged by a template-switch adaptor with 12 random nucleotides. Samples each returned at least 3 million CDR3-containing paired-end reads. A single record per CDR3 protein comes from TCRdb applying MiXCR to the 5' RACE reads. The top ten hold 2.5% to 3.5% of the sample, which has approximately 780,000 distinct CDR3 sequences, approximately 24% seen once. Collection of approximately 9.3 milliliters of peripheral blood was performed for each donor. This CDR3 comprises 13 residues. V lost 7 bases and J 2 bases, leaving 12 bases between the germline ends. Germline CDR1 and CDR2: SQVTM and ANQGSEA. This same sample was also part of a study on T cells of mothers and their children. That paper states: T cell clones that were persistent and microchimeric went undetected.

What was sequenced was blood. This chain uses TRBV29-1 with TRBJ2-1, with D tentatively TRBD2 (5 bases). The clonotype comes from a boy between 10 and 17 years old in good health. This chain's CDR3 is CSARAVAYNEQFF. The CDR3 nucleotides read TGCAGCGCCCGAGCGGTAGCCTACAATGAGCAGTTCTTC.